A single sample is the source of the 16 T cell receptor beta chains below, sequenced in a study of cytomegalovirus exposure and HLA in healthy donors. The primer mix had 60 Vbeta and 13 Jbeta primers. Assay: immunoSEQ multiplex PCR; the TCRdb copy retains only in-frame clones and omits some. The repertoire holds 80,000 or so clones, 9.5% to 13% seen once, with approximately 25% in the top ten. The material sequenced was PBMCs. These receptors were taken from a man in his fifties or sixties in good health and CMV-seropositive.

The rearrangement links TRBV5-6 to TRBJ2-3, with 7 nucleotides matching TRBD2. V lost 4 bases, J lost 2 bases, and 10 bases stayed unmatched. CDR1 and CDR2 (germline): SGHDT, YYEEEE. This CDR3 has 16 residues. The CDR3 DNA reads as TGTGCCAGCAGCCCCCTAGGAGGGAGGGACACAGATACGCAGTATTTT. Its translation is CASSPLGGRDTDTQYF.

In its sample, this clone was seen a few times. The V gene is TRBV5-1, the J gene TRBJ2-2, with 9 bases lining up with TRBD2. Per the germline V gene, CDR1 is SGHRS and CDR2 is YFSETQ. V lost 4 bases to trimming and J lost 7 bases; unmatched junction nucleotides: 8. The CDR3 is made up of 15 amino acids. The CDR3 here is CASSPQAGGGGELFF. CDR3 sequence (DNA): TGCGCCAGCAGCCCTCAAGCGGGAGGAGGCGGGGAGCTGTTTTTT.

CDR3: CASSPSLVSNEQFF. In DNA, the CDR3 is TGTGCCAGCAGCCCCTCCCTAGTCTCAAATGAGCAGTTCTTC. The chain combines TRBV7-2 with TRBJ2-1; D ambiguous. Germline V gives CDR1 SGHTA, CDR2 FQGNSA. The CDR3 length is 14 residues. Deletions cut 5 bases from V and 7 bases from J, with 15 bases between.

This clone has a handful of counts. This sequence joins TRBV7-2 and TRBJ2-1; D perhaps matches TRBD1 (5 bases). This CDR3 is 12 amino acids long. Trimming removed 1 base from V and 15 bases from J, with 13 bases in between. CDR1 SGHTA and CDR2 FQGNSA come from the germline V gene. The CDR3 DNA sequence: TGTGCCAGCAGCTTAGGAAGGGGTCCTCTGTTCTTC. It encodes CASSLGRGPLFF.

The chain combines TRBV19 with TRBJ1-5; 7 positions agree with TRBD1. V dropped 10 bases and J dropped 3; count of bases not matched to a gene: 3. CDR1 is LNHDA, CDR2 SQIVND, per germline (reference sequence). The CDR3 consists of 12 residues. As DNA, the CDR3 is TGTGCCACCGGACAGGCCAATCAGCCCCAGCATTTT. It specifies CATGQANQPQHF. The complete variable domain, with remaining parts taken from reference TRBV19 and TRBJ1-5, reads DGGITQSPKYLFRKEGQNVTLSCEQNLNHDAMYWYRQDPGQGLRLIYYSQIVNDFQKGDIAEGYSVSREKKESFPLTVTSAQKNPTAFYLCATGQANQPQHFGDGTRLSIL.

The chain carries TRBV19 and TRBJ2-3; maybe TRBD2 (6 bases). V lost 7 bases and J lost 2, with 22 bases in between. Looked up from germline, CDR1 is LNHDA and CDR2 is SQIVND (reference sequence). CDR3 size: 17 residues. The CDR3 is CASTRGTGTFSTDTQYF. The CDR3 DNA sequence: TGTGCCAGTACCCGTGGGACTGGAACCTTTTCCACAGATACGCAGTATTTT.

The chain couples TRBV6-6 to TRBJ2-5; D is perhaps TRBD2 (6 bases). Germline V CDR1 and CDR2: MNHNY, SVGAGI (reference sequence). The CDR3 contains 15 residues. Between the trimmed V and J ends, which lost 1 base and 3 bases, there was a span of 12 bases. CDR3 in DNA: TGTGCCAGCAGTTACTGGGGGGTAGGGGAAGAGACCCAGTACTTC. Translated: CASSYWGVGEETQYF.

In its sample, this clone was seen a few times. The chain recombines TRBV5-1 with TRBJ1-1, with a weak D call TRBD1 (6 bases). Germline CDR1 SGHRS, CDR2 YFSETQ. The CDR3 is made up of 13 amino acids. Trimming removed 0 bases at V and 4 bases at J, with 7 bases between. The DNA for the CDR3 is TGCGCCAGCAGCTTGGACAGGGCCACTGAAGCTTTCTTT. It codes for CASSLDRATEAFF.

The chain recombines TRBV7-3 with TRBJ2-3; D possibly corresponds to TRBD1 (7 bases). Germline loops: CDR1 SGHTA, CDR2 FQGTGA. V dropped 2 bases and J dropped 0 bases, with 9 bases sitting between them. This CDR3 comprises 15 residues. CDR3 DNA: TGTGCCAGCAGCTTACAGGGGGGTAGCACAGATACGCAGTATTTT. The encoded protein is CASSLQGGSTDTQYF.

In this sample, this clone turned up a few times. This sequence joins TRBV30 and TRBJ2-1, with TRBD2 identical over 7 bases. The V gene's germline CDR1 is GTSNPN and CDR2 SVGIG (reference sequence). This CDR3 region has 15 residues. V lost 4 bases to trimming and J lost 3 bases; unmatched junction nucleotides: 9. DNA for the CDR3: TGTGCCTGGAAGAGGGGTACGGGAGGCTACAATGAGCAGTTCTTC. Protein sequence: CAWKRGTGGYNEQFF.

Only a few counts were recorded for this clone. In nucleotides, the CDR3 is TGTGCCAGCAGTTACGATTTACCCCGGGAGCTACACACCGGGGAGCTGTTTTTT. Protein: CASSYDLPRELHTGELFF. The chain has TRBV6-7 and TRBJ2-2; the D gene is possibly TRBD2 (6 bases). TRBV6-7 is an open reading frame, and its role is uncertain. This CDR3 has 18 residues. V was trimmed by 2 bases and J by 3 bases, leaving 19 bases between them.

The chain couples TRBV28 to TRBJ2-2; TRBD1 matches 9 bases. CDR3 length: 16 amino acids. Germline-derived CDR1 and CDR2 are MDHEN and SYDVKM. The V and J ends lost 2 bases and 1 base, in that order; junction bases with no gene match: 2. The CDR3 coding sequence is TGTGCCAGCAGTTTAGGGGGACAGGGGAACACCGGGGAGCTGTTTTTT. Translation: CASSLGGQGNTGELFF. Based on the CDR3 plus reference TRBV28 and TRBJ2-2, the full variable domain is DVKVTQSSRYLVKRTGEKVFLECVQDMDHENMFWYRQDPGLGLRLIYFSYDVKMKEKGDIPEGYSVSREKKERFSLILESASTNQTSMYLCASSLGGQGNTGELFFGEGSRLTVL.

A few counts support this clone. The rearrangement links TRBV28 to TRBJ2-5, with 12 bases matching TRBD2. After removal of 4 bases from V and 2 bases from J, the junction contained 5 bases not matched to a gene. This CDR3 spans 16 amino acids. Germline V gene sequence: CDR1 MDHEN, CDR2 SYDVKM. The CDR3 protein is CASSSGGLAGQETQYF. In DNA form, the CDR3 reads TGTGCCAGCAGTTCCGGTGGACTAGCGGGACAAGAGACCCAGTACTTC.

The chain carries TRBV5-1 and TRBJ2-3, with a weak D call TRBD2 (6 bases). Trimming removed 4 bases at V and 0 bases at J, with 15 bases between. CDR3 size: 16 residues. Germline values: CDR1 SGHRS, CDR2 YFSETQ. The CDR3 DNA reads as TGCGCCAGCAGCCTGGGACCGAGCGGGAGCACAGATACGCAGTATTTT. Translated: CASSLGPSGSTDTQYF.

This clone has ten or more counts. CDR3 in DNA: TGTGCCACCAGCAGAGTAACCGGACACCTCTCTGGGGCCAACGTCCTGACTTTC. This encodes CATSRVTGHLSGANVLTF. The rearrangement links TRBV15 to TRBJ2-6; the D gene is possibly TRBD1 (5 bases). Germline CDR1 LNHNV, CDR2 YYDKDF (reference sequence). CDR3 length: 18 residues. With 1 base removed from V and 0 bases from J, the gap between germline ends came to 13 bases.

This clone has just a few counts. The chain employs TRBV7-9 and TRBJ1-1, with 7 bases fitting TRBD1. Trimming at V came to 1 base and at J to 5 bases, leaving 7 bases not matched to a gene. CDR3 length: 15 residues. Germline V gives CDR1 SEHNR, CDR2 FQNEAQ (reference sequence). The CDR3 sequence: CASSLGDREGTEAFF. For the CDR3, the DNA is TGTGCCAGCAGCTTAGGTGACAGGGAAGGAACTGAAGCTTTCTTT.